This T cell receptor beta chain was retrieved from a study of blood T cells in healthy people across ages. For this clonotype: Its antigen is undetermined. Given a much more abundant clone one base away, this may be a read error.

The use of a sample-barcoded 5' primer and a J-beta primer mix characterized a second PCR of roughly 7 to 11 cycles. TCRdb called the 5' RACE reads again in MiXCR, with one record for every CDR3 protein. Among 700,000 to 800,000 distinct CDR3 sequences listed, approximately 43% were seen once. Study-wide findings and caveats: A greater number of naive CD4+ cells and higher diversity distinguished long-lived donors from aged donors. The diversity estimates, figures obtained from one million T cells, were considered underestimates.

The source of this sequence is a woman aged 55 to 70 in good health. The source material was blood.

CDR3 region: CSVVGREPSYDEQFF. In nucleotides, the CDR3 is TGCAGCGTTGTGGGCAGGGAACCATCTTACGATGAGCAGTTCTTC. The genes are TRBV29-1 and TRBJ2-1; the D gene is possibly TRBD1 (5 bases). The CDR3 length is 15 residues. Germline CDR1 and CDR2: SQVTM and ANQGSEA. With 4 bases removed from V and 8 bases from J, the gap between germline ends came to 21 bases.